This T cell receptor beta chain was recorded in a study of blood T cell repertoires in COVID-19. Study background: Samples of COVID-19 (acute and convalescent) were obtained from the United States, Italy and Spain. T cells, B-cell-depleted T cells, or PBMCs provided the cDNA or gDNA that served as material.

The ends lost 4 bases at V and 0 bases at J; junction bases unmatched: 9. Germline CDR1 reads SGDLS; CDR2 reads YYNGEE. The CDR3 has 17 amino acids. Per the original methods: Amplified reference gene primers provided the basis for estimating nucleated cell counts. The assay was immunoSEQ multiplex PCR, and TCRdb's table has in-frame clones only and misses some. V and J calls plus clone size are reproduced from that table; the DNA served to infer D and trimming. Among about 98,000 clones listed, approximately 86% were seen once. The origin of this receptor is a man aged 45-65 years with acute or convalescent COVID-19. V gene TRBV9 combines with J gene TRBJ1-3; 8 nucleotides agree with TRBD1. The sample consisted of peripheral blood. CDR3 DNA: TGTGCCAGCAGCACTGGGGACAGGCTTATCTCTGGAAACACCATATATTTT. It translates to CASSTGDRLISGNTIYF.